This T cell receptor (beta chain) appears in the sequencing data of a study of blood T cell repertoires in COVID-19. Study-wide background: Some COVID-19 samples were acute and others convalescent; all came from the United States, Italy and Spain. The cDNA or gDNA used as material had been derived from T cells, B-cell-depleted T cells, or PBMCs.

The germline gives CDR1 SGDLS, CDR2 YYNGEE. Trimming cost V 0 bases and J 0 bases, with 11 bases left between them. This CDR3 spans 16 amino acids. Per the original data handling: Cell counts per sample came from amplifying reference gene primers. Repertoires were generated with immunoSEQ multiplex PCR, while TCRdb's copy carries only in-frame clones and drops some. V and J calls and clone size are those listed in that table; D and trimming were worked out from the DNA. The profile shows around 76,000 clones, about 90% of them singletons. The TCR was taken from a human donor in a cohort sampled during active COVID-19. Material: peripheral blood. This chain uses TRBV9 with TRBJ2-3; TRBD2 might be the D (6 bases). Here the CDR3 reads CASSVAGGSSTDTQYF. In DNA form, the CDR3 reads TGTGCCAGCAGCGTAGCTGGGGGGAGTAGCACAGATACGCAGTATTTT.